This T cell receptor beta chain was captured in a study of OX40 agonist ivuxolimab in advanced cancers. Regarding the complete study: Ivuxolimab was a fully human IgG2 agonistic monoclonal antibody targeting the costimulatory receptor OX40 (CD134). Intravenous ivuxolimab was administered to patients every 2 weeks at six dose levels: 0.01, 0.1, 0.3, 1.5, 3 and 10 mg/kg. Among the 52 dose-escalation patients, some 20 had hepatocellular carcinoma, roughly 15 melanoma, 9 renal cell carcinoma and 9 head and neck cancer. In the dose-escalation cohort, around four fifths of patients were male, and the mean age was roughly 60 years with a range of about 20 to 79. Prior anti-PD-1, anti-PD-L1 or anti-CTLA-4 therapy was permitted, and 40% of dose-escalation patients had received checkpoint inhibitors. Partial responses occurred in three dose-escalation patients: two with cutaneous melanoma and one with hepatocellular carcinoma. The purpose of peripheral TCRbeta sequencing was to test whether ivuxolimab changed TCR sequence diversity and led to clonal T-cell expansion. The monotherapy dose-escalation portion (N of about 57 patients) of the phase I ivuxolimab trial is reported in the paper.

Concerning this clone itself: Its recognized antigen is unknown. No much larger clone is present one base from it, and per-base qualities are unavailable.

The germline V gene supplies CDR1 SGHTA and CDR2 FQGNSA. The CDR3 runs 14 amino acids, cysteine and phenylalanine included. Only CDR3 DNA is held: 42 bases, read in frame from base 1. The V end gives up 5 bases and the J end 3 bases, leaving 3 bases in the junction not matched to a gene. Points the paper makes about the study in general: In partial responders in the 0.1-3.0 mg/kg groups, normalized peripheral clonal expansion was found to be among the lowest, especially among CD8+ T cells. The antigen specificity of the clonally expanded peripheral T cells was not determined. Low levels of normalized T-cell clonal expansion were also shown by some nonresponding patients. After ivuxolimab, CD8+ T cells had more expanded clones than CD4+ T cells on average. At doses of 0.1 to 3.0 mg/kg, clonal expansion of both CD4+ and CD8+ blood T cells was observed from baseline to week 6.

The trial excluded patients who had a history of autoimmune disease or who were on systemic immunosuppression. Peripheral blood for TCR sequencing was collected from all dose cohorts at baseline, on cycle 4 day 1, and on cycle 7 day 1. The samples were drawn from a first-in-human, open-label, multicenter phase I dose-escalation trial of ivuxolimab. Adults with locally advanced or metastatic head and neck squamous cell, hepatocellular, melanoma or renal cell carcinoma were enrolled in the trial. CD4+ and CD8+ T cells were sorted separately from peripheral blood before TCR sequencing. Genomic DNA was isolated from the sorted cells so that the TCRbeta CDR3 region could be sequenced. The immunoSEQ Assay was used for sequencing of TCRbeta CDR3 regions. TCRdb holds this immuneACCESS table with in-frame rearrangements only. Some clones are missing; in checked studies, unresolved V genes explain under half, and the rest has no known cause. For this sample the table gives tens of thousands of clones, of which 88% were detected only once. The ten largest make up 0.45% to 0.6% of the sample.

Here the sequenced sample was CD4+ or CD8+ T cells sorted from blood, taken in a trial of the OX40 agonist ivuxolimab. This receptor was taken from an adult with an advanced solid tumor such as melanoma, head and neck, liver or kidney cancer. Here the chain combines TRBV7-2 and TRBJ2-7; TRBD2 matches 11 bases in the middle. The CDR3 loop reads CASSPTSGSYEQYF. Here is the DNA: TGTGCCAGCAGCCCCACTAGCGGGAGCTACGAGCAGTACTTC.